One and the same sample provided the 21 T cell receptor beta chains below, sequenced in a study of beta chain features in type 1 diabetes. Expressed TCRB transcripts were sequenced because the isolated RNA had all been reverse transcribed beforehand. The repertoire was sequenced with immunoSEQ multiplex PCR; TCRdb's copy has only in-frame clones and lacks some. The table has approximately 46,000 clones, roughly 47% seen once; the top ten hold roughly 0.13%. The antigens for these receptors are not known. Findings and caveats of the study: For Type 1 diabetes patients, all four CD4+ subsets carried TCRB CDR3s that were moderately but significantly shorter.

Input material: stem cell memory CD4+ T cells from blood. Receptors originate from a man aged 30 to 39 with type 1 diabetes.

The chain has TRBV18 and TRBJ2-3; D is possibly TRBD2 (5 bases). Germline CDR1 KGHSH, CDR2 LQKENI. This CDR3 is built from 17 residues. Trimming left V 6 bases short and J 0 bases short, with 19 bases between. The CDR3 sequence: CASSSGTERTSTDTQYF. In DNA, the CDR3 is TGTGCCAGCTCGTCGGGAACCGAACGCACTAGCACAGATACGCAGTATTTT.

This chain joins TRBV9 and TRBJ2-2; 9 bases fit TRBD1. The CDR3 runs to 16 residues. Germline values: CDR1 SGDLS, CDR2 YYNGEE. The trim removed 4 bases at V and 3 bases at J, leaving 7 bases unmatched. In DNA form, the CDR3 reads TGTGCCAGCAGCCTCGGACAGGGGCGACACACCGGGGAGCTGTTTTTT. Its translation is CASSLGQGRHTGELFF.

The rearrangement uses TRBV27 and TRBJ2-1, with 13 bases matching TRBD2. This CDR3 comprises 16 residues. CDR1 MNHEY and CDR2 SMNVEV come from the germline V gene (reference sequence). J gave up 2 bases and V 6 bases, and 4 bases lay outside the gene matches. The CDR3 nucleotides read TGTGCCAGCAGCCGGGGACTAGCGGGACCCTACAATGAGCAGTTCTTC. This gives the protein CASSRGLAGPYNEQFF.

The chain recombines TRBV4-1 with TRBJ2-5; D gene unclear. V was clipped by 3 bases and J by 5 bases, with 16 bases between them. The CDR3 sequence is 15 residues long. Germline V gives CDR1 MGHRA, CDR2 YSYEKL. The CDR3 DNA sequence: TGCGCCAGCAGCCAGGCCGGGTTTGTTGAGGAGACCCAGTACTTC. Amino acids: CASSQAGFVEETQYF.

The chain links TRBV4-1 to TRBJ1-5, with 7 bases that match TRBD1. This CDR3 spans 18 amino acids. Germline CDR1 reads MGHRA; CDR2 reads YSYEKL. The trim removed 4 bases at V and 5 bases at J, leaving 17 bases unmatched. For the CDR3, the DNA is TGCGCCAGCAGCCCACGCCTTTCCTTCGGGACAGAAGATCAGCCCCAGCATTTT. Translating it yields CASSPRLSFGTEDQPQHF.

The gene calls are TRBV7-2 and TRBJ1-5, with D maybe TRBD1 (6 bases). V shed 6 bases and J shed 7 bases, with 16 bases lying between them. The CDR3 has 14 residues. Germline assignment: CDR1 SGHTA and CDR2 FQGNSA. The DNA for the CDR3 is TGTGCCAGCAGGTTAACAGGGCCGGGGCAGCCCCAGCATTTT. Translation: CASRLTGPGQPQHF.

The V call is TRBV7-2, the J call TRBJ2-3, with TRBD2 matching 13 bases. The CDR3 loop spans 15 amino acids. Unmatched junction bases numbered 5, after V lost 5 bases and J lost 6 bases. Germline V gene data show CDR1 as SGHTA and CDR2 as FQGNSA. CDR3 sequence reads: CASSLKLAGGDTQYF. Here the CDR3 DNA reads TGTGCCAGCAGCCTAAAACTAGCGGGAGGGGATACGCAGTATTTT.

The V and J genes are TRBV5-1 and TRBJ2-3; the match to TRBD1 covers 7 bases. CDR1 is SGHRS and CDR2 is YFSETQ in the germline V gene. CDR3 length: 14 residues. Trimming removed 8 bases from V and 2 bases from J; junction bases left unmatched: 8. CDR3: CASRPGQITDTQYF. The CDR3, as DNA: TGCGCCAGTAGACCGGGACAGATCACAGATACGCAGTATTTT.

The V and J genes are TRBV29-1 and TRBJ2-7; the D gene is possibly TRBD1 (6 bases). CDR1 is SQVTM and CDR2 is ANQGSEA in the germline V gene. The germline V and J ends were trimmed by 5 bases and 3 bases, with 11 bases remaining between them. CDR3 length equals 12 residues. The CDR3 nucleotides are TGCAGCGTTCTGGACAGCATCTACGAGCAGTACTTC. As protein: CSVLDSIYEQYF.

J is TRBJ2-5 and V is TRBV4-3, with TRBD1 matching 9 bases. The J call is uncertain, as TRBJ2-7 better fits the DNA end. Germline V gene sequence: CDR1 LGHNA, CDR2 YSLEER. There are 13 residues in the CDR3. In DNA form, the CDR3 reads TGCGCCAGCAGCCTGGGACAGGGCCACGAGCAGTACTTC. This codes for CASSLGQGHEQYF.

The chain carries TRBV30 and TRBJ1-3; the D is unclear. CDR3 length: 14 residues. The V gene's germline CDR1 is GTSNPN and CDR2 SVGIG (reference sequence). V was clipped by 5 bases and J by 0 bases, with 11 bases between them. DNA of the CDR3: TGTGCCTGGTGGTGGCCGAACTCTGGAAACACCATATATTTT. Its translation: CAWWWPNSGNTIYF.

V is TRBV23-1 and J is TRBJ2-2; 9 bases are a match to TRBD1. TRBV23-1 carries the ORF label, with uncertain function. V trimming: 7 bases; J trimming: 4 bases; junction bases outside the gene matches: 10. The CDR3 sequence is 16 residues long. CDR3 in amino acids: CASTPPGDRVTGELFF. In DNA form, the CDR3 reads TGCGCCAGCACTCCGCCGGGGGACAGGGTCACCGGGGAGCTGTTTTTT.

The chain carries TRBV6-5 and TRBJ1-1; possible D gene TRBD1, 6 bases. The CDR3 loop spans 14 amino acids. Deletions cut 6 bases from V and 4 bases from J, with 15 bases between. Looked up from germline, CDR1 is MNHEY and CDR2 is SVGAGI. The CDR3 DNA is TGTGCCAGCAGCCCGGGGGGGCTGGTCACTGAAGCTTTCTTT. It translates to CASSPGGLVTEAFF.

V is TRBV27 and J is TRBJ2-4, with a tentative D call TRBD2 (5 bases). This CDR3 has 12 amino acids. The ends were cut back, 0 bases at V and 8 bases at J, with 5 bases in the middle. Germline CDR1 and CDR2: MNHEY and SMNVEV (reference sequence). The CDR3, as DNA: TGTGCCAGCAGTTTATCCGGGGACATTCAGTACTTC. Its protein product is CASSLSGDIQYF.

The CDR3 sequence: CASSHVDRDEQFF. CDR3 in DNA: TGCGCCAGCAGCCACGTGGACAGGGATGAGCAGTTCTTC. This chain links TRBV4-1 with TRBJ2-1; 8 positions agree with TRBD1. Germline V lookup: CDR1 MGHRA, CDR2 YSYEKL. V was pared by 3 bases and J by 8 bases, with 3 bases of the junction left unmatched. This CDR3 is 13 amino acids long.

J is TRBJ1-2 and V is TRBV5-6, with D possibly TRBD1 on 5 matching bases. This CDR3 comprises 14 residues. Germline V CDR1 and CDR2: SGHDT, YYEEEE. The V end was cut by 4 bases, the J end by 5 bases, with 15 bases between. The CDR3 coding sequence is TGTGCCAGCAGCCACTCGGCAGGGAAGTATGGCTACACCTTC. Translating gives CASSHSAGKYGYTF.

This clone has more than one count but fewer than ten. The chain uses TRBV5-1 and TRBJ2-7; 11 bases fit TRBD2. Per germline, CDR1 SGHRS and CDR2 YFSETQ. The CDR3 has 14 residues. Trimming at V came to 1 base and at J to 6 bases, leaving 3 bases not matched to a gene. Here the CDR3 DNA reads TGCGCCAGCAGCTTGTTACTAGCGGGAGTCGAGCAGTACTTC. Residues: CASSLLLAGVEQYF.

This clone was recorded once. This CDR3 reads CASSQRLAGRTDTQYF. In DNA, the CDR3 is TGTGCCAGCAGCCAAAGACTAGCGGGACGCACAGATACGCAGTATTTT. This rearrangement joins TRBV14 to TRBJ2-3; 11 positions match TRBD2. V shed 2 bases and J 1 base; nucleotides not matched to a gene: 2. Germline V lookup: CDR1 SGHDN, CDR2 FVKESK. This CDR3 has 16 residues.

The V gene is TRBV2, the J gene TRBJ1-5, with D possibly matching TRBD1 (5 bases). This CDR3 is built from 14 residues. Deletions cut 4 bases from V and 5 bases from J, with 12 bases between. From germline, CDR1 is SNHLY and CDR2 FYNNEI. CDR3 in amino acids: CASSALGGDQPQHF. The CDR3 nucleotides read TGTGCCAGCAGTGCCCTCGGGGGAGATCAGCCCCAGCATTTT.

The rearrangement uses TRBV2 and TRBJ2-2; 8 nucleotides match TRBD2. The V and J ends lost 6 bases and 0 bases, in that order; junction bases with no gene match: 6. The CDR3 loop spans 16 amino acids. Germline CDR1 SNHLY, CDR2 FYNNEI. The CDR3 protein is CASRGTGGANTGELFF. The CDR3 DNA sequence: TGTGCCAGCAGAGGGACGGGGGGGGCGAACACCGGGGAGCTGTTTTTT.

The chain joins TRBV29-1 to TRBJ2-1; D is ambiguous. The V gene lost 2 bases and the J gene lost 10 bases, with 12 bases spanning the gap. The length of the CDR3 is 12 residues. Germline CDR1 reads SQVTM; CDR2 reads ANQGSEA. The CDR3 bases are TGCAGCGTTGAACCACCGAACGGGGAGCAGTTCTTC. Residues: CSVEPPNGEQFF.